Listed below are T cell receptor beta chains from one sample, sequenced in a study of blood T cell repertoires in COVID-19. Assay used: immunoSEQ multiplex PCR; TCRdb lists only in-frame clones, some missing. The sample lists 120,000 to 150,000 clones, over 85% occurring once. The sequencing sample was made of peripheral blood. The receptors were sampled from a human donor in a cohort sampled during active COVID-19. Both conserved end residues are part of each CDR3. A D gene is named only where the DNA matches it firmly. Only part of the rows carry a size: once, few, many, or a class if the clone is expanded.

v_gene	d_gene	abundance	j_gene	CDR3nt	CDR3aa
TRBV5-1	TRBD2	.	TRBJ2-3	TGCGCCAGCACCCTTCGCGGGGGAAGCACAGATACGCAGTATTTT	CASTLRGGSTDTQYF
TRBV4-2	TRBD1	.	TRBJ2-2	TGTGCCAGCAGCCCGTTCCCTTTGGGACAGGGGTCCACCGGGGAGCTGTTTTTT	CASSPFPLGQGSTGELFF
TRBV5-1	TRBD1	.	TRBJ2-2	TGCGCCAGCAGCCTAGGCGACAGGGTCACCGGGGAGCTGTTTTTT	CASSLGDRVTGELFF
TRBV30	.	.	TRBJ2-7	TGTGCCTGGTCCGGAGATCATCTCTACGAGCAGTACTTC	CAWSGDHLYEQYF
TRBV18	.	.	TRBJ1-2	TGTGCCAGCTCACCAGGCGCAGGGGATGGCTACACCTTC	CASSPGAGDGYTF
TRBV13	TRBD2	.	TRBJ2-7	TGTGCCAGCAGCTTAGCCGGACTAGCGGGGGGCCTTCAGCCCTACGAGCAGTACTTC	CASSLAGLAGGLQPYEQYF
TRBV7-2	.	once	TRBJ2-3	TGTGCCAGCAGCTCAGAGGTGTTTCGGGGCACAGATACGCAGTATTTT	CASSSEVFRGTDTQYF
TRBV4-3	.	few	TRBJ1-2	TGCGCCAGCAGCCTCGGGACTGACTATGGCTACACCTTC	CASSLGTDYGYTF
TRBV19	.	once	TRBJ1-6	TGTGCCAGTAGTATGGGGGCAGGGGCCTTTAATTCACCCCTCCACTTT	CASSMGAGAFNSPLHF
TRBV7-2	.	.	TRBJ1-4	TGTGCCAGCAGCTTAGGGGGAGGGCGAAATGAAAAACTGTTTTTT	CASSLGGGRNEKLFF
TRBV5-1	TRBD1	.	TRBJ1-2	TGCGCCAGCAGCTTCAACGACAGGGGAGACTATGGCTACACCTTC	CASSFNDRGDYGYTF
TRBV2	.	.	TRBJ2-7	TGTGCCAGCAGTGGTCTACTACACGAGCAGTACTTC	CASSGLLHEQYF
TRBV5-5	TRBD1	.	TRBJ1-1	TGTGCCAGCAGCTACGGACAGGAGATAAGAGTCACTGAAGCTTTCTTT	CASSYGQEIRVTEAFF
TRBV30	TRBD1	.	TRBJ1-6	TGTGCCTGGAGGGGGACAGGGGGATCACCCCTCCACTTT	CAWRGTGGSPLHF
TRBV5-6	.	.	TRBJ1-5	TGTGCCAGCAGCTTTAATCAGGGGTGGAATCAGCCCCAGCATTTT	CASSFNQGWNQPQHF
TRBV18	.	.	TRBJ2-1	TGTGCCAGCTCACCACCGGTCCGAGGTCGCCCGGATGAGCAGTTCTTC	CASSPPVRGRPDEQFF
TRBV18	.	.	TRBJ1-6	TGTGCCAGCTCACCACAGAGGGTAACTGATTCACCCCTCCACTTT	CASSPQRVTDSPLHF
TRBV30	.	.	TRBJ2-5	TGTGCCTGGAGTGTCAGTAACGGGGTTGACCAGTACTTC	CAWSVSNGVDQYF
TRBV5-8	TRBD1	.	TRBJ2-1	TGTGCCAGCAGCGCCGGGACAGGCCCCTACAATGAGCAGTTCTTC	CASSAGTGPYNEQFF
TRBV7-9	.	.	TRBJ2-1	TGTGCCAGCAGCCCCTCACCGGGCGGGGACGTGGATGAGCAGTTCTTC	CASSPSPGGDVDEQFF
TRBV2	TRBD2	.	TRBJ2-5	TGTGCCAGCAGCCGAGGGACTAGCGGGCCCCAAGAGACCCAGTACTTC	CASSRGTSGPQETQYF
TRBV20-1	.	.	TRBJ2-3	TGCAGTGCTAGTTTTACTAGCACAGATACGCAGTATTTT	CSASFTSTDTQYF
TRBV5-1	TRBD1	.	TRBJ2-7	TGCGCCAGCAGCTTGGTACAGGGGGCCTCCTACGAGCAGTACTTC	CASSLVQGASYEQYF
TRBV5-4	TRBD1	.	TRBJ2-7	TGTGCCAGCAGCTTGGCCGGGACAGGGTCCTACGAGCAGTACTTC	CASSLAGTGSYEQYF
TRBV3-1/TRBV3-2	TRBD1	.	TRBJ2-7	TGTGCCAGCAGCCAAACGACAGGGACGGGATACGAGCAGTACTTC	CASSQTTGTGYEQYF
TRBV19	.	.	TRBJ1-2	TGTGCCAGTAACGAGCAGGAAAGAGGCTACACCTTC	CASNEQERGYTF
TRBV7-3	.	.	TRBJ1-2	TGTGCCAGCAGCTTCTCGACTCTCCAGAAAGGCGATGGCTACACCTTC	CASSFSTLQKGDGYTF
TRBV21-1	.	.	TRBJ2-2	TGTGCCAGCAGCAAAGTCAGATCGAACACCGGGGAGCTGTTTTTT	CASSKVRSNTGELFF